The present T cell receptor (beta chain) was sequenced within a study of CD8 T cells in Susac syndrome. Random hexamers were used to reverse transcribe an amount of about 0.5 to 1 ug RNA. Each CDR3 protein is one row after TCRdb ran MiXCR on the immunoSEQ multiplex PCR reads. The data contain 140,000 to 150,000 distinct CDR3 sequences, 85% to 95% of them seen just once; the ten biggest clones take up approximately 0.11%. Blood CD8+ and CD4+ T cells underwent high-throughput TCR beta sequencing. Control patients had untreated stable or active relapsing-remitting multiple sclerosis by revised McDonald criteria. TEMRA cells were FACS-enriched, unlike CD8+ and CD4+ T cells, which were negatively isolated. Sequenced: CD4+ T cells from PBMCs. The sequence came from a human donor with multiple sclerosis.

DNA of the CDR3: TGTGCCTGGAAAGGACATCTCAGCTCCTACGAGCAGTACTTC. This sequence encodes CAWKGHLSSYEQYF. The rearrangement joins TRBV30 to TRBJ2-7; tentative D call: TRBD1 (5 bases). The CDR3 loop spans 14 amino acids. V was pared by 4 bases and J by 0 bases, with 13 bases between. Germline assignment: CDR1 GTSNPN and CDR2 SVGIG (reference sequence).